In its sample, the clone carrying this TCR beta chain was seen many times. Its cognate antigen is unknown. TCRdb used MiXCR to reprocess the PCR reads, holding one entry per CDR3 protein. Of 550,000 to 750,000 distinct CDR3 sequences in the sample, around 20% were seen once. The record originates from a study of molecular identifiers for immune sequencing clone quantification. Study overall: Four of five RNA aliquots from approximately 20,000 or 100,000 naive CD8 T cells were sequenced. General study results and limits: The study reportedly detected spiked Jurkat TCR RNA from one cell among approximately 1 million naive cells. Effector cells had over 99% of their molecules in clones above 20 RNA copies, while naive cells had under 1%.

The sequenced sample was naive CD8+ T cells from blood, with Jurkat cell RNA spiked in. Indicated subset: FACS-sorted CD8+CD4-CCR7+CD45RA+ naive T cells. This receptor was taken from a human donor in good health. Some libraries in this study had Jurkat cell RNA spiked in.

CDR3 in amino acids: CASRTAASRNTEAFF. The CDR3 DNA sequence: TGTGCCAGCAGAACAGCCGCTTCAAGGAACACTGAAGCTTTCTTT. The rearrangement uses TRBV6-5 and TRBJ1-1; D uncertain. Germline assignment: CDR1 MNHEY and CDR2 SVGAGI. This CDR3 has 15 residues. The V end lost 6 bases, the J end lost 1 base, and 15 bases lay between the germline ends.